The 22 T cell receptor beta chains reported below all come from one sample, sequenced in a study of naive and memory T cell subsets. The library had UMIs added by 3' ligation of an oligonucleotide to TCR cDNA. Ligated cDNA underwent four rounds of PCR with nested alpha and beta constant region primers and SP2. TCRdb analysed the 5' RACE reads with MiXCR anew, one entry per CDR3 protein. The data contain more than 45,000 distinct CDR3 sequences, about 4.8% of them seen just once; the ten biggest clones take up around 0.8%. The source is a female donor in good health.

At least ten counts were recorded for this clonotype. The rearrangement links TRBV28 to TRBJ2-1, with D uncertain. Germline CDR1 MDHEN, CDR2 SYDVKM. The CDR3 consists of 13 residues. V lost 6 bases and J 11 bases, leaving 17 bases between the germline ends. As DNA, the CDR3 is TGTGCCAGCAGCCCTCATTCCGGGTCTCAGCAGTTCTTC. Its protein is CASSPHSGSQQFF.

This clonotype was seen many times. The chain combines TRBV20-1 with TRBJ2-2; D not certain. The CDR3 consists of 13 residues. From germline, CDR1 is DFQATT and CDR2 SNEGSKA (reference sequence). Trimming removed 5 bases at V and 2 bases at J, with 9 bases between. CDR3 bases: TGCAGTGCTCGGAGACGCAACACCGGGGAGCTGTTTTTT. This codes for CSARRRNTGELFF.

This clonotype was detected many times. The chain is built from TRBV7-2 and TRBJ2-5; D is ambiguous. Trimming left V 7 bases short and J 5 bases short, with 11 bases between. Germline V gene lookup returns CDR1 SGHTA and CDR2 FQGNSA. This CDR3 region has 12 residues. The CDR3 DNA follows: TGTGCCAGCAACGCCCGTCCGGAGACCCAGTACTTC. Its translation: CASNARPETQYF.

V is TRBV7-2 and J is TRBJ2-1; D assignment may be TRBD1 or TRBD2 (7 bases each). Germline CDR1 SGHTA, CDR2 FQGNSA. V was cut by 6 bases and J by 2 bases, with 20 bases left in between. The CDR3 covers 17 residues. CDR3 bases: TGTGCCAGCAGACCACTACAGGGGACTACAACCTACAATGAGCAGTTCTTC. The encoded protein is CASRPLQGTTTYNEQFF.

About this clonotype: The junction shows a germline mismatch at one end, possibly a read error. The chain combines TRBV29-1 with TRBJ1-2; the match to TRBD1 covers 8 bases. This CDR3 is built from 14 residues. Per germline, CDR1 SQVTM and CDR2 ANQGSEA. CDR3 sequence reads: CSVEGTGLNYGDTF. In nucleotides, the CDR3 is TGCAGCGTTGAAGGGACAGGGCTTAACTATGGCGACACCTTC.

This clonotype was found many times. The rearrangement joins TRBV4-3 to TRBJ1-5; a weak D match, TRBD1 (5 bases). This CDR3 is built from 15 residues. The ends were cut back, 2 bases at V and 3 bases at J, with 11 bases in the middle. Germline CDR1 LGHNA, CDR2 YSLEER. CDR3 in amino acids: CASSQSPRANQPQHF. CDR3 nucleotide sequence: TGCGCCAGCAGCCAATCTCCCAGGGCCAATCAGCCCCAGCATTTT.

This clonotype has ten or more counts. The chain has TRBV20-1 and TRBJ2-1, with TRBD2 matching 8 bases. Germline-derived CDR1 and CDR2 are DFQATT and SNEGSKA (reference sequence). Unmatched junction bases numbered 7, after V lost 2 bases and J lost 4 bases. The CDR3 totals 15 residues. CDR3 DNA sequence: TGCAGTGCTAGAAGTGCGGCGGGAGGTTACAATGAGCAGTTCTTC. The encoded protein is CSARSAAGGYNEQFF.

This clonotype appeared many times. V usage is TRBV7-2 and J usage is TRBJ2-1, with 7 bases identical to TRBD2. The germline CDR1 and CDR2 sequences are SGHTA and FQGNSA. V gave up 0 bases and J gave up 6 bases; unmatched junction bases: 5. There are 15 residues in the CDR3. CDR3 protein: CASSLAAGPPNEQFF. DNA of the CDR3: TGTGCCAGCAGCTTAGCAGCGGGACCCCCCAATGAGCAGTTCTTC.

This clonotype was detected ten times or more. The gene calls are TRBV14 and TRBJ2-3; 9 bases map to TRBD2. Germline V gene sequence: CDR1 SGHDN, CDR2 FVKESK. The length of the CDR3 is 15 residues. Trimming cost V 5 bases and J 5 bases; bases outside gene matches: 8. The CDR3 bases are TGTGCCAGCAGCGGGTTTAGCGGGAGTGGAGATACGCAGTATTTT. Translated, it gives CASSGFSGSGDTQYF.

Many counts were recorded for this clonotype. CDR3: CASSLVAGKRNEQFF. CDR3 bases: TGCGCCAGCAGCTTAGTAGCGGGGAAACGCAATGAGCAGTTCTTC. The chain links TRBV5-1 to TRBJ2-1; 8 bases are a match to TRBD2. The CDR3 has 15 residues. Per germline, CDR1 SGHRS and CDR2 YFSETQ. Unmatched junction bases numbered 7, after V lost 2 bases and J lost 6 bases.

This clonotype was observed at least ten times. V is TRBV10-3 and J is TRBJ2-7; D unclear. Germline lookup yields CDR1 ENHRY and CDR2 SYGVKD. The CDR3 is 14 residues long. Trimming left V 5 bases short and J 2 bases short, with 13 bases between. In DNA, the CDR3 is TGTGCCATCAGTCCCCCGGGCGTCCCCTACGAGCAGTACTTC. It codes for CAISPPGVPYEQYF.

There are many counts of this clonotype. The junction differs from germline at one of its ends, possibly a read error. This rearrangement joins TRBV29-1 to TRBJ1-1, with a possible D match to TRBD1 (6 bases). The CDR3 is 12 amino acids. CDR1 and CDR2 (germline): SQVTM, ANQGSEA. The DNA of the CDR3 is TGCAGCGAACGTCGGACAGAAATAAGCCTCACGTTT. Protein sequence: CSERRTEISLTF.

This clonotype was seen ten or more times. The V and J genes are TRBV27 and TRBJ1-2, with a tentative D call TRBD1 (6 bases). The CDR3 loop spans 17 amino acids. Germline lookup yields CDR1 MNHEY and CDR2 SMNVEV (reference sequence). V dropped 0 bases and J dropped 6 bases, with 20 bases sitting between them. The CDR3 region is CASSLSIRGRRNHGYTF. The CDR3 bases are TGTGCCAGCAGTTTATCGATCCGGGGGCGCAGGAACCATGGCTACACCTTC.

This clonotype was detected many times. The J gene is TRBJ1-2, the V gene TRBV29-1; 8 nucleotides line up with TRBD1. Trimming cost V 8 bases and J 6 bases; bases outside gene matches: 8. Per the germline V gene, CDR1 is SQVTM and CDR2 is ANQGSEA. The CDR3 has 12 residues. CDR3 DNA sequence: TGCAGCTCCAGGACAGGGAAAGATGGCTACACCTTC. Protein product: CSSRTGKDGYTF.

This clonotype was found many times. The chain carries TRBV9 and TRBJ2-1, with D tentatively TRBD2 (7 bases). Between the trimmed V and J ends, which lost 0 bases and 4 bases, there was a span of 17 bases. The germline CDR1 and CDR2 sequences are SGDLS and YYNGEE. There are 17 residues in the CDR3. The CDR3 bases are TGTGCCAGCAGCGTAGAGGGGGGGACTGTCCGATACAATGAGCAGTTCTTC. It translates to CASSVEGGTVRYNEQFF.

Only a few counts were recorded for this clonotype. The V gene is TRBV7-9, the J gene TRBJ2-3, with 8 positions matching TRBD1. The CDR3 totals 14 residues. The germline gives CDR1 SEHNR, CDR2 FQNEAQ (reference sequence). The V segment lost 5 bases and the J segment 0 bases; nucleotides outside the gene matches: 1. CDR3 coding DNA: TGTGCCAGCAGCAGGGACAGGAGCACAGATACGCAGTATTTT. Translating gives CASSRDRSTDTQYF. Supplemented by reference TRBV7-9 and TRBJ2-3, the full variable domain reads DTGVSQNPRHKITKRGQNVTFRCDPISEHNRLYWYRQTLGQGPEFLTYFQNEAQLEKSRLLSDRFSAERPKGSFSTLEIQRTEQGDSAMYLCASSRDRSTDTQYFGPGTRLTVL.

This clonotype was recorded at least ten times. This chain connects TRBV29-1 to TRBJ1-1; D is unclear. Germline V gene lookup returns CDR1 SQVTM and CDR2 ANQGSEA. V gave up 5 bases and J gave up 0 bases, with 7 bases separating them. This CDR3 is built from 12 residues. The CDR3 loop is CSVRRVNTEAFF. In DNA form, the CDR3 reads TGCAGCGTTCGGCGGGTGAACACTGAAGCTTTCTTT.

This clonotype was observed at least ten times. The rearrangement links TRBV28 to TRBJ2-6; unclear D gene. V dropped 5 bases and J dropped 11 bases, with 10 bases sitting between them. This CDR3 region has 12 residues. The germline gives CDR1 MDHEN, CDR2 SYDVKM. CDR3 residues: CASSLPPDVLTF. The CDR3 nucleotides are TGTGCCAGCAGTCTCCCTCCTGACGTCCTGACTTTC.

This clonotype was seen ten or more times. The chain is built from TRBV2 and TRBJ2-7; no definite D call. This CDR3 is 10 amino acids long. Germline values: CDR1 SNHLY, CDR2 FYNNEI. Trimming took off 6 bases at V and 3 bases at J, with 3 bases between the two ends. The CDR3 coding sequence is TGTGCCAGCAGGGTCTACGAGCAGTACTTC. It yields the protein CASRVYEQYF.

This clonotype showed up many times. The chain joins TRBV5-1 to TRBJ2-3; 8 bases match TRBD1. The CDR3 runs to 14 residues. Per the germline V gene, CDR1 is SGHRS and CDR2 is YFSETQ. The junction had 1 base not matched to a gene; V was cut back by 1 base and J by 3 bases. The CDR3 is CASSLHRGTDTQYF. CDR3 DNA: TGCGCCAGCAGCTTGCACAGGGGGACAGATACGCAGTATTTT.

This clonotype was seen many times. The DNA of the CDR3 is TGTGCTAGTGGTCCAAGAGACAGGTATAGCAATCAGCCCCAGCATTTT. This gives the protein CASGPRDRYSNQPQHF. V gene TRBV12-5 combines with J gene TRBJ1-5, with D tentatively TRBD1 (6 bases). From germline, CDR1 is LGHNT and CDR2 FRNRAP. The CDR3 length is 16 residues. The germline V and J ends were trimmed by 5 bases and 0 bases, with 14 bases remaining between them. The entire variable domain, with the rest obtained from reference TRBV12-5 and TRBJ1-5, is as follows: DARVTQTPRHKVTEMGQEVTMRCQPILGHNTVFWYRQTMMQGLELLAYFRNRAPLDDSGMPKDRFSAEMPDATLATLKIQPSEPRDSAVYFCASGPRDRYSNQPQHFGDGTRLSIL.

In its sample, this clonotype was seen many times. V gene TRBV6-1 combines with J gene TRBJ2-6, with D tentatively TRBD1 (7 bases). The CDR3 sequence is 15 residues long. Trimming removed 9 bases from V and 4 bases from J, with 16 bases in between. The germline V gene encodes CDR1 MNHNS and CDR2 SASEGT. The CDR3 sequence is CASRQGGSGANVLTF. In nucleotides, the CDR3 is TGTGCCAGTCGACAGGGAGGTTCCGGGGCCAACGTCCTGACTTTC.